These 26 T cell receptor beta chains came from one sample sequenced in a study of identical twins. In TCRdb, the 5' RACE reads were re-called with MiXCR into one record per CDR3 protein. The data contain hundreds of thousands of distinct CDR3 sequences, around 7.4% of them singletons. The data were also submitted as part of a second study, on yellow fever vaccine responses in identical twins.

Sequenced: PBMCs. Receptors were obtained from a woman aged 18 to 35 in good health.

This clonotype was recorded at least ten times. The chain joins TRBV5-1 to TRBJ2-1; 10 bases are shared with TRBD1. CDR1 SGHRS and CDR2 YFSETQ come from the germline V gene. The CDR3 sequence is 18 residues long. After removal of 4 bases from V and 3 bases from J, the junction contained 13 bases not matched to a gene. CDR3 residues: CASSRGIGTGANYNEQFF. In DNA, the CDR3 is TGCGCCAGCAGCCGCGGGATCGGGACAGGGGCTAACTACAATGAGCAGTTCTTC. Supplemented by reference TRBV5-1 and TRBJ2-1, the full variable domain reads KAGVTQTPRYLIKTRGQQVTLSCSPISGHRSVSWYQQTPGQGLQFLFEYFSETQRNKGNFPGRFSGRQFSNSRSEMNVSTLELGDSALYLCASSRGIGTGANYNEQFFGPGTRLTVL.

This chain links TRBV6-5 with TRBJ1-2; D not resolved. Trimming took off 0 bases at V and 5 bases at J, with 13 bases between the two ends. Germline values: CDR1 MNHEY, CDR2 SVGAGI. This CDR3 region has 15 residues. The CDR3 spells CASSYSVQFTYGYTF. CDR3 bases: TGTGCCAGCAGTTACTCGGTCCAATTTACGTATGGCTACACCTTC.

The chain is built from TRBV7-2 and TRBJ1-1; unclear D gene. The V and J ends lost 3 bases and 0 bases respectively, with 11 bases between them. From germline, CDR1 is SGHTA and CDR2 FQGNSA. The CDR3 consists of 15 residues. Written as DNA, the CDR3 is TGTGCCAGCAGCTTCCGTCAGCCTATGAACACTGAAGCTTTCTTT. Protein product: CASSFRQPMNTEAFF.

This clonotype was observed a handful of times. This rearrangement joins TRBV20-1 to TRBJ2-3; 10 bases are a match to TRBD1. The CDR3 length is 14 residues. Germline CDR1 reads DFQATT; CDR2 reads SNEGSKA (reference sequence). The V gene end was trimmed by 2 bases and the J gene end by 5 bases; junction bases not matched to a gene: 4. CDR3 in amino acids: CSARRQGARDTQYF. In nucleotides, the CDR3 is TGCAGTGCTAGAAGACAGGGGGCGCGAGATACGCAGTATTTT.

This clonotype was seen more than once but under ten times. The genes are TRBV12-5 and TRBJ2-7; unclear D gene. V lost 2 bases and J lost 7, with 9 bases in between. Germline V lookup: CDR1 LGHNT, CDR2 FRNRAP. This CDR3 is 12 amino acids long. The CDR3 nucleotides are TGTGCTAGTGGTTTGACCCTGAGGGAGCAGTACTTC. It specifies CASGLTLREQYF.

The CDR3 DNA reads TGCAGTGCCCGTGGGAAGACAGGGGGCACAGATACGCAGTATTTT. Its translation: CSARGKTGGTDTQYF. This chain uses TRBV20-1 with TRBJ2-3; 8 bases are shared with TRBD1. Trimming cost V 6 bases and J 1 base; bases outside gene matches: 9. The CDR3 runs to 15 residues. Germline V gene data show CDR1 as DFQATT and CDR2 as SNEGSKA (reference sequence).

CDR3 sequence: CASSPHPIAGGPVEQYF. The CDR3 region has the DNA TGTGCCAGCAGCCCGCATCCAATAGCGGGAGGGCCGGTCGAGCAGTACTTC. The rearrangement uses TRBV11-2 and TRBJ2-7, with 11 bases identical to TRBD2. Trimming at V came to 5 bases and at J to 6 bases, leaving 15 bases not matched to a gene. The CDR3 has 17 residues. Germline CDR1 reads SGHAT; CDR2 reads FQNNGV.

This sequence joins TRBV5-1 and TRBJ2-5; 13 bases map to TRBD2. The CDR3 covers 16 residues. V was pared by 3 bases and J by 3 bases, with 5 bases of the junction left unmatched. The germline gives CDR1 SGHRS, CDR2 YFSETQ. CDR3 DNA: TGCGCCAGCAGCTCAGGACTAGCGGGGGCCGAAGAGACCCAGTACTTC. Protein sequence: CASSSGLAGAEETQYF.

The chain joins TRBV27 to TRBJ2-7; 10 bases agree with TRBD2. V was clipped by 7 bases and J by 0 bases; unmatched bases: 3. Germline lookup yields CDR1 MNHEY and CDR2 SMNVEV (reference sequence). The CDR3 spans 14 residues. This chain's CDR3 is CASTPSGSSYEQYF. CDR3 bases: TGTGCCAGCACCCCTAGCGGGAGCTCCTACGAGCAGTACTTC.

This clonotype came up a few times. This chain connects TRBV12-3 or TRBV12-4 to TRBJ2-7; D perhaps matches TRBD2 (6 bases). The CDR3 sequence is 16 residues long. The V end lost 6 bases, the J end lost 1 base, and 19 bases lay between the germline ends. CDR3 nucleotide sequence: TGTGCCAGCAGCCGCCGGAAGGTGACTAGTTCCTACGAGCAGTACTTC. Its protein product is CASSRRKVTSSYEQYF.

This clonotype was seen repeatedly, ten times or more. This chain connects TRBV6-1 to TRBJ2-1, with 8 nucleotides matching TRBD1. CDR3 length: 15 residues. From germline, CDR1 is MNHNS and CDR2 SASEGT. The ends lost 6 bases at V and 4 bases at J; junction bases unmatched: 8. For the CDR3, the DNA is TGTGCCAGCAGCCCCGGGACAGGATTATACAATGAGCAGTTCTTC. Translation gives CASSPGTGLYNEQFF.

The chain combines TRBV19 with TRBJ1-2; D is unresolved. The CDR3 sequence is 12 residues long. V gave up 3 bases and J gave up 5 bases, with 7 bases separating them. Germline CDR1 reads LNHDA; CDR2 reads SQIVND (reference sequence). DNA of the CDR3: TGTGCCAGTAGTATTCACGAGTATGGCTACACCTTC. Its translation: CASSIHEYGYTF.

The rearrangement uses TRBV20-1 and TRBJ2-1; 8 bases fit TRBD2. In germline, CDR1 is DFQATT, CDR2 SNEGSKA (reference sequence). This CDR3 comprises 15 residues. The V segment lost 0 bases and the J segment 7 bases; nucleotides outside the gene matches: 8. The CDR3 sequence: CSARDSLAGLNEQFF. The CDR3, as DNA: TGCAGTGCTAGAGACTCCCTAGCGGGTTTAAATGAGCAGTTCTTC.

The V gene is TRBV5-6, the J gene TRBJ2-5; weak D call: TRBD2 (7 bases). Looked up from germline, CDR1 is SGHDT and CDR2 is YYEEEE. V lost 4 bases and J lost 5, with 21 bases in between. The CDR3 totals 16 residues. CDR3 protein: CASSRAAGAKWETQYF. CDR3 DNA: TGTGCCAGCAGCCGGGCGGCGGGGGCCAAGTGGGAGACCCAGTACTTC.

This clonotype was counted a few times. The CDR3 protein is CASKGRDIQYF. For the CDR3, the DNA is TGTGCCAGCAAGGGAAGGGACATTCAGTACTTC. J is TRBJ2-4 and V is TRBV2; D gene ambiguous. The ends were cut back, 7 bases at V and 8 bases at J, with 9 bases in the middle. CDR3 size: 11 residues. In germline, CDR1 is SNHLY, CDR2 FYNNEI.

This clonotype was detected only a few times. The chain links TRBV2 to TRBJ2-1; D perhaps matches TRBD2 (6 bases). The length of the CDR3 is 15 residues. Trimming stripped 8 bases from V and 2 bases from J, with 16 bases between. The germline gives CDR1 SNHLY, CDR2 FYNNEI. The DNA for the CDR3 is TGTGCCAGCCTAGGTAGCGGTGGAGCCTACAATGAGCAGTTCTTC. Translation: CASLGSGGAYNEQFF.

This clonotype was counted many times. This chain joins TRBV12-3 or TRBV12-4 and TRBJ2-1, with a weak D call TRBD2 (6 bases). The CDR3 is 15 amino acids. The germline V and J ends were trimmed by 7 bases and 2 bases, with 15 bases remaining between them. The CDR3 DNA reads TGTGCCAGCATCAATGGGGGAGGACCCTACAATGAGCAGTTCTTC. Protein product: CASINGGGPYNEQFF.

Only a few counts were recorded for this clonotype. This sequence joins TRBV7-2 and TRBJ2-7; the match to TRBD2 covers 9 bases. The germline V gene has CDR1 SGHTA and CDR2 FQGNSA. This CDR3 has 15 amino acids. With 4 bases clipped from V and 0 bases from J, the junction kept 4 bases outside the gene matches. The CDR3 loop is CASSSLAGSSYEQYF. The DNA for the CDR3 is TGTGCCAGCAGCTCACTAGCGGGTAGCTCCTACGAGCAGTACTTC.

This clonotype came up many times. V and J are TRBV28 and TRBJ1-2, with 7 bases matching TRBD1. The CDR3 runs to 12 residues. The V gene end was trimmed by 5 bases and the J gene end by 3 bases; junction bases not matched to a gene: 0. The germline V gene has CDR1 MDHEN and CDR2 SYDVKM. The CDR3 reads CASSDRDYGYTF. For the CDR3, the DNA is TGTGCCAGCAGTGACAGGGACTATGGCTACACCTTC.

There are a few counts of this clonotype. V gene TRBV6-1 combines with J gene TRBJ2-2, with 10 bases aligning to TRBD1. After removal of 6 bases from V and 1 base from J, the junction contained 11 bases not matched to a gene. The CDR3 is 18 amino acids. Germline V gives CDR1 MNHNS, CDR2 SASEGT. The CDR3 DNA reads TGTGCCAGCAGCTCCCGTTGGGACAGGGGAGGGAACACCGGGGAGCTGTTTTTT. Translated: CASSSRWDRGGNTGELFF.

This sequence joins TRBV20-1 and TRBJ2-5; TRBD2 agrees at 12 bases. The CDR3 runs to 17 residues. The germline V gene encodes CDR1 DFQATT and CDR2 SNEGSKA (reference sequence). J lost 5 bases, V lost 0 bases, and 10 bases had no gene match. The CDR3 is CSARDLMASGGVETQYF. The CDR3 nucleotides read TGCAGTGCTAGAGATCTAATGGCTAGCGGGGGGGTGGAGACCCAGTACTTC.

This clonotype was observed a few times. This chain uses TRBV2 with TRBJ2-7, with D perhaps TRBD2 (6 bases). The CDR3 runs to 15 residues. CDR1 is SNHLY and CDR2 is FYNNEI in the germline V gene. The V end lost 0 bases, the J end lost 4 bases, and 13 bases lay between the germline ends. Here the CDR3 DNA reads TGTGCCAGCAGTGAAGCGTCCGGGACTCCTTACGAGCAGTACTTC. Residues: CASSEASGTPYEQYF.

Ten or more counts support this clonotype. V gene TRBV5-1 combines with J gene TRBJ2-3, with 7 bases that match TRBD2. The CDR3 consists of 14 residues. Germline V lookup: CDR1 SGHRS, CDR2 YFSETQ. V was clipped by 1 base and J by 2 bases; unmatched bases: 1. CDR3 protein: CASSLTSATDTQYF. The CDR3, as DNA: TGCGCCAGCAGCTTGACTAGCGCCACAGATACGCAGTATTTT.

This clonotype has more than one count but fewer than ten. CDR3 bases: TGTGCCATCAAGACGGACAGCTCCTACAATGAGCAGTTCTTC. Translating gives CAIKTDSSYNEQFF. The chain uses TRBV10-3 and TRBJ2-1; tentative D call: TRBD1 (6 bases). The germline V gene encodes CDR1 ENHRY and CDR2 SYGVKD. This CDR3 is 14 amino acids long. The ends were cut back, 7 bases at V and 0 bases at J, with 10 bases in the middle.

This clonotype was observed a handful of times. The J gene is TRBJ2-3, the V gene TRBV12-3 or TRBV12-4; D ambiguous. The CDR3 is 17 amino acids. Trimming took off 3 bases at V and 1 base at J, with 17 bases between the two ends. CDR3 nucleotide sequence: TGTGCCAGCAGTTTTTTTTCTGGTAACTTCCGCACAGATACGCAGTATTTT. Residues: CASSFFSGNFRTDTQYF.

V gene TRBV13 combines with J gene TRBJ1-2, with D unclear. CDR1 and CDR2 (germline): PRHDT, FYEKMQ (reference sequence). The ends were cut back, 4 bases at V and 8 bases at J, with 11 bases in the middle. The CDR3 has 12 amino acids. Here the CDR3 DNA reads TGTGCCAGCAGCTCGGCCTCAGCAGGCTACACCTTC. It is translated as CASSSASAGYTF.